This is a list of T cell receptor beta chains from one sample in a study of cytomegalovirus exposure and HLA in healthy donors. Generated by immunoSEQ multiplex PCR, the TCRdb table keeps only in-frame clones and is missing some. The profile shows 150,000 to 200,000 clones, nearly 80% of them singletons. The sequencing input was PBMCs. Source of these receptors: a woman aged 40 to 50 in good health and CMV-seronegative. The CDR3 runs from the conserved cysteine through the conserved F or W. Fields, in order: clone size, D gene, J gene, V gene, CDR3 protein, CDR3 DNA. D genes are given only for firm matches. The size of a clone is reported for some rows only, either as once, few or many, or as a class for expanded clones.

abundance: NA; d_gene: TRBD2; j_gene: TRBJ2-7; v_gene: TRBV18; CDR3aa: CASSPPQRGRSSYEQYF; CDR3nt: TGTGCCAGCTCACCACCGCAGCGGGGGAGGAGCTCCTACGAGCAGTACTTC
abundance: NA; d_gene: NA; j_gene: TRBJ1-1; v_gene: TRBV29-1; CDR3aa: CSTQFSVSEAFF; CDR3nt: TGCAGCACTCAATTCTCTGTCTCTGAAGCTTTCTTT
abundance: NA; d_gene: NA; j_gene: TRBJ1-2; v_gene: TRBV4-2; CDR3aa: CAGSQEVLYGYTF; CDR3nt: TGTGCCGGCAGCCAAGAGGTACTCTATGGCTACACCTTC
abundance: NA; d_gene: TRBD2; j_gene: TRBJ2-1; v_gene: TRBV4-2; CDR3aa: CASSQDPGGPYEQFF; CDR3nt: TGTGCCAGCAGCCAAGATCCGGGGGGGCCTTATGAGCAGTTCTTC
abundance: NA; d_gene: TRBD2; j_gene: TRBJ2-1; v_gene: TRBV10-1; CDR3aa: CASPATSGNNEQFF; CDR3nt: TGCGCCAGCCCGGCCACTAGCGGGAATAATGAGCAGTTCTTC
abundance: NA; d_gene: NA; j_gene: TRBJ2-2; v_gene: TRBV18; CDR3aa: CASSPQNTGELFF; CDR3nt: TGTGCCAGCTCTCCCCAAAACACCGGGGAGCTGTTTTTT
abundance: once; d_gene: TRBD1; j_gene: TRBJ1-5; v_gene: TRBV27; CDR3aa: CASSLSPTGLNQPQHF; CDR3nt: TGTGCCAGCAGTTTATCCCCGACAGGGCTCAATCAGCCCCAGCATTTT
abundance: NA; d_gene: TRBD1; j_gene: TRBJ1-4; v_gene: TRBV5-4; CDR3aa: CASSSGTGNEKLFF; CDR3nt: TGTGCCAGCAGCTCTGGGACAGGGAATGAAAAACTGTTTTTT
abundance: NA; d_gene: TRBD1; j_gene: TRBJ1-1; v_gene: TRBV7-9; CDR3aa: CASSEQGEHTEAFF; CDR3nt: TGTGCCAGCAGCGAACAGGGGGAACACACTGAAGCTTTCTTT
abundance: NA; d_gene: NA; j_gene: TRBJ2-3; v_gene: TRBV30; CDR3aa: CAWSIQPVTQYF; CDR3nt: TGTGCCTGGAGTATCCAACCGGTTACGCAGTATTTT
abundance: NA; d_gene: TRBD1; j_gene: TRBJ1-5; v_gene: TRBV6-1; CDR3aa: CASSEALPQGGQPQHF; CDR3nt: TGTGCCAGCAGTGAAGCGCTTCCACAGGGGGGACAGCCCCAGCATTTT
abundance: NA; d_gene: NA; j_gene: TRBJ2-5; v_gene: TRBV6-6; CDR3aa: CASSGRRVQETQYF; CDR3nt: TGTGCCAGCTCCGGTCGGAGGGTGCAAGAGACCCAGTACTTC
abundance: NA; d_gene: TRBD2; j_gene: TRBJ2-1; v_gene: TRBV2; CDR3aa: CASRAAGLSNEQFF; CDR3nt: TGTGCCAGCAGGGCAGCGGGATTGTCCAATGAGCAGTTCTTC
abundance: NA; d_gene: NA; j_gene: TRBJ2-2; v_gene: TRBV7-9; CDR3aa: CASSRSGELFF; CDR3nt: TGTGCCAGCAGTCGGAGTGGGGAGCTGTTTTTT
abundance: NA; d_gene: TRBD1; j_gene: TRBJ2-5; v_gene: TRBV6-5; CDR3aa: CASRQTGYQETQYF; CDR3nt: TGTGCCAGCAGGCAGACAGGGTACCAAGAGACCCAGTACTTC
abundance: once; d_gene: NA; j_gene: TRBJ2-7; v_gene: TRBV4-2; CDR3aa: CASSQDPLPPYEQYF; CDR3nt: TGTGCCAGCAGCCAAGATCCGTTACCTCCCTACGAGCAGTACTTC
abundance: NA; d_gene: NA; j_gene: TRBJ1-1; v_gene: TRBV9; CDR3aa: CASSVSTSLTEAFF; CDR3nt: TGTGCCAGCAGCGTATCGACTAGTTTGACTGAAGCTTTCTTT
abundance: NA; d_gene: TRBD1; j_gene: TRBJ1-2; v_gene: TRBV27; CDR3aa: CASRFRQGASGYTF; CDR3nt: TGTGCCAGCAGATTTAGACAGGGGGCTTCTGGCTACACCTTC
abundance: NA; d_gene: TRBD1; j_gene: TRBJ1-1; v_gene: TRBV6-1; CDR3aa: CASVGQTNTEAFF; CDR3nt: TGTGCCAGCGTGGGACAGACGAACACTGAAGCTTTCTTT
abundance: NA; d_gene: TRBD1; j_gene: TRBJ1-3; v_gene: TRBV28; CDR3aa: CASSNPRGSLGNTIYF; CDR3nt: TGTGCCAGCTCGAATCCCAGGGGGTCTTTGGGAAACACCATATATTTT
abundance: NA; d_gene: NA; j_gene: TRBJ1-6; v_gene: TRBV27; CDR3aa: CASSLLEGTRDSPLHF; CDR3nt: TGTGCCAGCAGTTTACTGGAAGGGACTCGTGATTCACCCCTCCACTTT
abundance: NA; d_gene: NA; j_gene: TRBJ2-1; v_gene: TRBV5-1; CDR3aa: CASRGGGVYNEQFF; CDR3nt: TGCGCCAGCAGAGGCGGGGGCGTCTACAATGAGCAGTTCTTC
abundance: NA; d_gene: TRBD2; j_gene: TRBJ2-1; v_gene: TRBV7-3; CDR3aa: CASSRTSGGYGNEQFF; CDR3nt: TGTGCCAGCAGTCGGACTAGCGGGGGGTACGGGAATGAGCAGTTCTTC
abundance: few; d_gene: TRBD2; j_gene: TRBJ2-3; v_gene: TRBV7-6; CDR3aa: CASSLEAGGVRGTQYF; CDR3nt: TGTGCCAGCAGCTTAGAAGCGGGGGGGGTTAGAGGTACGCAGTATTTT
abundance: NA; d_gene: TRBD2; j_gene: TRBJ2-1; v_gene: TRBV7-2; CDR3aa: CASSLAMTSGNEQFF; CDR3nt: TGTGCCAGCAGCTTAGCGATGACTAGCGGCAATGAGCAGTTCTTC
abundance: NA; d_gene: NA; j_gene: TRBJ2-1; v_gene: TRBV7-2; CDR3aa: CASSFAGFLGNNEQFF; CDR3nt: TGTGCCAGCAGCTTCGCGGGGTTCTTAGGGAACAATGAGCAGTTCTTC
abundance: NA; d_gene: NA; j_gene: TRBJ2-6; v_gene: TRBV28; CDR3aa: CASSPETASGANVLTF; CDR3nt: TGTGCCAGCAGTCCTGAGACTGCATCTGGGGCCAACGTCCTGACTTTC
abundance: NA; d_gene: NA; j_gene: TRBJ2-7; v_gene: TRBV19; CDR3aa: CASSFSGTLSSYEQYF; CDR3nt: TGTGCCAGTAGTTTCTCCGGGACATTGAGCTCCTACGAGCAGTACTTC
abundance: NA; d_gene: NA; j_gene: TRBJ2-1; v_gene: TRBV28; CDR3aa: CASSLGANEQFF; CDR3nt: TGTGCCAGCAGTTTAGGAGCGAATGAGCAGTTCTTC
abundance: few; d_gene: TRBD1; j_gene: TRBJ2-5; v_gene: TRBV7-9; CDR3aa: CASSRSVTGDKTQYF; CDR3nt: TGTGCCAGCAGCCGCTCGGTAACAGGGGACAAGACCCAGTACTTC
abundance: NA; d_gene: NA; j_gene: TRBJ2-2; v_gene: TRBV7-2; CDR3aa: CASSLVLFSAGELFF; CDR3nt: TGTGCCAGCAGCTTAGTTCTGTTTTCGGCCGGGGAGCTGTTTTTT
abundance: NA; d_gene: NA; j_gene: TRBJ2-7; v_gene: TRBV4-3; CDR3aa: CASSQNREHEQYF; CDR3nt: TGCGCCAGCAGCCAGAACAGGGAACACGAGCAGTACTTC
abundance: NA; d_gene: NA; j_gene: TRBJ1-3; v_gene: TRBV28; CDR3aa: CASSLSTEGEPIYF; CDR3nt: TGTGCCAGCAGTTTATCGACCGAGGGGGAACCCATATATTTT
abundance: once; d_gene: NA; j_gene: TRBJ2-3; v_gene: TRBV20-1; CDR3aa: CSAGRGNTQYF; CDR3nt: TGCAGTGCTGGTAGGGGGAATACGCAGTATTTT
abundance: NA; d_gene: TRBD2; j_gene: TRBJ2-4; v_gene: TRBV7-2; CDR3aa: CASSPGTSGGKNIQYF; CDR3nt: TGTGCCAGCAGCCCCGGGACTAGCGGGGGGAAAAACATTCAGTACTTC
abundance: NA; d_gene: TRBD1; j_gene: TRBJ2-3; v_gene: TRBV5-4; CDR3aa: CASSSGTGGTDTQYF; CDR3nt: TGTGCCAGCAGCTCCGGGACAGGGGGCACAGATACGCAGTATTTT
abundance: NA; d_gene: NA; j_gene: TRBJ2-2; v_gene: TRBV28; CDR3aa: CASRVRGFVIGELFF; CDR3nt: TGTGCCAGCAGGGTTCGGGGGTTTGTTATCGGGGAGCTGTTTTTT
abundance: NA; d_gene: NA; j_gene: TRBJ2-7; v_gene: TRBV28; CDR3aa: CASSPRREVREQYF; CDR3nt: TGTGCCAGCAGTCCACGTCGGGAAGTACGCGAGCAGTACTTC
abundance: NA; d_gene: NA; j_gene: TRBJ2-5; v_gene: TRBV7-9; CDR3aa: CASSRVPETQYF; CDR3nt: TGTGCCAGCAGCCGAGTACCGGAGACCCAGTACTTC
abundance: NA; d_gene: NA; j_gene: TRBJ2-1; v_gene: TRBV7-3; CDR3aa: CASSLIGGGGAEQFF; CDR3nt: TGTGCCAGCAGCTTAATCGGGGGTGGTGGTGCTGAGCAGTTCTTC
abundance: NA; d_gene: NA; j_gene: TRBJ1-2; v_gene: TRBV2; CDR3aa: CASSEDGIEGANYGYTF; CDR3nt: TGTGCCAGCAGTGAAGATGGGATAGAGGGGGCTAACTATGGCTACACCTTC
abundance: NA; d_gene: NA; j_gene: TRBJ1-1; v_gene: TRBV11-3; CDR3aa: CASSPGTTYTEAFF; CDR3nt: TGTGCCAGCAGCCCCGGGACAACCTACACTGAAGCTTTCTTT
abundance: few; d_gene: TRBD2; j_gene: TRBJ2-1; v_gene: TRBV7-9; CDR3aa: CASSFGAGAWNEQFF; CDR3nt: TGTGCCAGCAGCTTTGGGGCGGGAGCATGGAATGAGCAGTTCTTC
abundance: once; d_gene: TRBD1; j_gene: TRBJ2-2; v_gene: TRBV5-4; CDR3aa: CASSRTGGYTGELFF; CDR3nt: TGTGCCAGCAGCCGGACAGGGGGTTATACCGGGGAGCTGTTTTTT
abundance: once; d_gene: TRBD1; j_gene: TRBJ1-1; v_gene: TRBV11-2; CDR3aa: CASSLERWTGNTEAFF; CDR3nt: TGTGCCAGCAGCTTAGAGCGTTGGACAGGGAACACTGAAGCTTTCTTT
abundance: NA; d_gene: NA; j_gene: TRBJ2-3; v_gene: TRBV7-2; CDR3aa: CASKQEASTDTQYF; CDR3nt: TGTGCCAGCAAGCAAGAAGCTAGCACAGATACGCAGTATTTT
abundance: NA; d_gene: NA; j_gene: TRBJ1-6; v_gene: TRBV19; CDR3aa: CASSFQGDSPLHF; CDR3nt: TGTGCCAGTAGTTTTCAAGGGGATTCACCCCTCCACTTT
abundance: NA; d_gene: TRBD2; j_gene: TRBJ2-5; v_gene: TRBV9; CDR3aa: CASSSPGRGETQYF; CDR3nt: TGTGCCAGCAGCTCCCCCGGGAGGGGGGAGACCCAGTACTTC
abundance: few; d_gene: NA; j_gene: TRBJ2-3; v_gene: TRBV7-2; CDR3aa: CASSRQPWTSRSTDTQYF; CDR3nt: TGTGCCAGCAGCCGCCAACCCTGGACTTCCCGTAGCACAGATACGCAGTATTTT
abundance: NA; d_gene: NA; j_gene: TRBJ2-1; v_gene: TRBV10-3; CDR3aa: CAISGGRYNEQFF; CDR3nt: TGTGCCATCAGTGGGGGCCGCTACAATGAGCAGTTCTTC
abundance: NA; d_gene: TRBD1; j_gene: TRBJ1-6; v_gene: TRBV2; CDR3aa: CASRTGTDNSPLHF; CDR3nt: TGTGCCAGCAGGACGGGGACAGATAATTCACCCCTCCACTTT
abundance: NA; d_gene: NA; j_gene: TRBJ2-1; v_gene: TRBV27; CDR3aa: CASSLEGGPDIWNYNEQFF; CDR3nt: TGTGCCAGCAGTTTGGAGGGGGGGCCGGACATTTGGAACTACAATGAGCAGTTCTTC
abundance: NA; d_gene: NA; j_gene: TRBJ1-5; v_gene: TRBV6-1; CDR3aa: CASSERPSGSNQPQHF; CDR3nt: TGTGCCAGCAGTGAACGTCCCTCAGGGAGCAATCAGCCCCAGCATTTT
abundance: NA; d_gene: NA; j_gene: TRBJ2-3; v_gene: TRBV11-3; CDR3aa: CASSYVQGGTDTQYF; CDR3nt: TGTGCCAGCAGCTACGTACAGGGGGGGACAGATACGCAGTATTTT
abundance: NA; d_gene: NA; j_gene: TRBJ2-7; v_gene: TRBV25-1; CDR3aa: CASSESPLGAAREQYF; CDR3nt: TGTGCCAGCAGTGAATCCCCCCTCGGAGCAGCTCGTGAGCAGTACTTC
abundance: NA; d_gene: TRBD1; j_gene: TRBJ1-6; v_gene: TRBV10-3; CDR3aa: CAIGGVSPLHF; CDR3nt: TGTGCCATAGGGGGCGTTTCACCCCTCCACTTT
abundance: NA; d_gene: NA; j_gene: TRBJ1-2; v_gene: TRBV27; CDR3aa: CASSRQGGGYTF; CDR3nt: TGTGCCAGCAGTCGCCAGGGTGGTGGCTACACCTTC
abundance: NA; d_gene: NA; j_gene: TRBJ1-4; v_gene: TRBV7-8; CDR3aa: CASSLPLTNRDTNEKLFF; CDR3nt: TGTGCCAGCAGCTTGCCTCTTACGAACAGGGATACCAATGAAAAACTGTTTTTT
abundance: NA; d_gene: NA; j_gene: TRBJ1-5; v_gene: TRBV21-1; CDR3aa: CASSKDSLGSNQPQHF; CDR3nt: TGTGCCAGCAGCAAGGACAGTTTAGGTAGCAATCAGCCCCAGCATTTT